These 28 T cell receptor beta chains were sequenced from one sample in a study of blood T cells in healthy people across ages. A J-beta primer mix and a sample-barcoded 5' primer were used in a second PCR of about 6 to 12 cycles. TCRdb used MiXCR to reprocess the 5' RACE reads, holding one entry per CDR3 protein. Of under 2,000,000 distinct CDR3 sequences listed, 49% are singletons. Sequencing was done on a sample of blood. All receptors come from a woman aged 35 to 49 in good health.

This clonotype was counted between two and nine times. The V and J genes are TRBV9 and TRBJ1-2; the match to TRBD1 covers 7 bases. Unmatched junction bases numbered 4, after V lost 4 bases and J lost 7 bases. The length of the CDR3 is 12 residues. Germline loops: CDR1 SGDLS, CDR2 YYNGEE. CDR3 amino acids: CASSSTGAGYTF. Written as DNA, the CDR3 is TGTGCCAGCAGCTCCACAGGGGCTGGCTACACCTTC.

The rearrangement uses TRBV20-1 and TRBJ2-5; D may correspond to TRBD1 or TRBD2 (5 bases each). The germline V gene has CDR1 DFQATT and CDR2 SNEGSKA (reference sequence). The CDR3 loop spans 14 amino acids. V was clipped by 0 bases and J by 5 bases, with 13 bases between them. CDR3 nucleotide sequence: TGCAGTGCTAGAGACAGGGACCGACGGGAGACCCAGTACTTC. Its translation: CSARDRDRRETQYF.

This chain joins TRBV4-3 and TRBJ1-5; no definite D call. The germline V gene encodes CDR1 LGHNA and CDR2 YSLEER. This CDR3 region has 15 residues. Trimming left V 0 bases short and J 4 bases short, with 10 bases between. The CDR3 here is CASSQDRGLNQPQHF. The DNA of the CDR3 is TGCGCCAGCAGCCAAGATCGGGGTTTGAATCAGCCCCAGCATTTT.

This clonotype was counted between two and nine times. The chain couples TRBV7-2 to TRBJ1-6, with D unclear. The CDR3 has 15 amino acids. Germline V gene data show CDR1 as SGHTA and CDR2 as FQGNSA. V lost 6 bases and J 4 bases, leaving 13 bases between the germline ends. In DNA, the CDR3 is TGTGCCAGCAGACCCTTGTCGGGATATAATTCACCCCTCCACTTT. Translated, it gives CASRPLSGYNSPLHF. Full variable domain (remainder filled in from reference TRBV7-2 and TRBJ1-6): GAGVSQSPSNKVTEKGKDVELRCDPISGHTALYWYRQSLGQGLEFLIYFQGNSAPDKSGLPSDRFSAERTGGSVSTLTIQRTQQEDSAVYLCASRPLSGYNSPLHFGNGTRLTVT.

The chain recombines TRBV28 with TRBJ2-4; 7 bases are a match to TRBD1. The J call may be mistaken, given a closer DNA end match to TRBJ2-7. Looked up from germline, CDR1 is MDHEN and CDR2 is SYDVKM. The CDR3 has 13 amino acids. The CDR3 protein is CASTIGTAYEQYF. The CDR3 nucleotides read TGTGCCAGCACCATTGGGACAGCCTACGAGCAGTACTTC.

This clonotype occurred a few times. The chain joins TRBV20-1 to TRBJ1-2; D gene uncertain. There are 17 residues in the CDR3. Germline CDR1 DFQATT, CDR2 SNEGSKA (reference sequence). Trimming stripped 5 bases from V and 5 bases from J, with 27 bases between. The CDR3 sequence is CSAGKGMPSSGGYGYTF. The CDR3 region has the DNA TGCAGTGCTGGCAAGGGCATGCCCAGTTCTGGCGGTTATGGCTACACCTTC.

This clonotype was counted a few times. The chain couples TRBV4-1 to TRBJ2-3; the D gene could be TRBD1 or TRBD2 (5 bases each). Trimming shortened V by 1 base and J by 5 bases, and 22 bases separated the two germline ends. CDR1 is MGHRA and CDR2 is YSYEKL in the germline V gene. This CDR3 is built from 18 residues. DNA for the CDR3: TGCGCCAGCAGCCAAGGAGGGGCTGTTGGGTGGATCCAAGATACGCAGTATTTT. Translation: CASSQGGAVGWIQDTQYF.

In this sample, this clonotype turned up a few times. The V call is TRBV7-9, the J call TRBJ2-4; weak D call: TRBD2 (6 bases). The DNA end is more similar to TRBJ2-7, so the J call may be wrong. CDR1 is SEHNR and CDR2 is FQNEAQ in the germline V gene (reference sequence). CDR3 length equals 14 residues. The CDR3 loop reads CASIDRRRGGEQYF. Written as DNA, the CDR3 is TGTGCCAGCATCGATAGGCGGCGGGGAGGCGAGCAGTACTTC.

Only a few counts were recorded for this clonotype. The chain couples TRBV5-1 to TRBJ2-1; 7 bases are shared with TRBD1. The V gene end was trimmed by 3 bases and the J gene end by 2 bases; junction bases not matched to a gene: 11. The CDR3 has 17 amino acids. Germline CDR1 reads SGHRS; CDR2 reads YFSETQ. The CDR3 is CASSSRQGERPYNEQFF. CDR3 in DNA: TGCGCCAGCAGCTCGAGACAGGGAGAAAGGCCCTACAATGAGCAGTTCTTC. Combining the CDR3 with reference TRBV5-1 and TRBJ2-1 gives the whole variable domain KAGVTQTPRYLIKTRGQQVTLSCSPISGHRSVSWYQQTPGQGLQFLFEYFSETQRNKGNFPGRFSGRQFSNSRSEMNVSTLELGDSALYLCASSSRQGERPYNEQFFGPGTRLTVL.

This clonotype has only a few counts. The rearrangement uses TRBV4-1 and TRBJ2-4; no clear D. TRBJ2-7 matches the DNA end more closely, so the J call is doubtful. There are 17 residues in the CDR3. Germline loops: CDR1 MGHRA, CDR2 YSYEKL. CDR3 sequence: CASSQDLGVVLIHEQYF. For the CDR3, the DNA is TGCGCCAGCAGCCAAGATTTAGGAGTGGTTCTGATCCACGAGCAGTACTTC.

J is TRBJ2-5 and V is TRBV6-2 or TRBV6-3; D ambiguous. Germline assignment: CDR1 MNHEY and CDR2 SVGEGT. V was pared by 2 bases and J by 5 bases, with 6 bases between. CDR3 length equals 12 residues. The CDR3 region is CASSYRHETQYF. In DNA, the CDR3 is TGTGCCAGCAGTTACCGGCATGAGACCCAGTACTTC.

This clonotype came up a few times. J is TRBJ2-1 and V is TRBV7-9, with D perhaps given as TRBD1 or TRBD2 (5 bases each). The germline V gene encodes CDR1 SEHNR and CDR2 FQNEAQ (reference sequence). This CDR3 has 15 amino acids. Trimming stripped 5 bases from V and 7 bases from J, with 18 bases between. As DNA, the CDR3 is TGTGCCAGCAGCCCCGGGACCCTCATGAGTAATGAGCAGTTCTTC. It encodes CASSPGTLMSNEQFF.

The V gene is TRBV5-5, the J gene TRBJ2-5; tentatively, D is TRBD2 (6 bases). The J call may be in error: the DNA end matches TRBJ2-7 better. There are 14 residues in the CDR3. Germline V gives CDR1 SGHKS, CDR2 YYEKEE (reference sequence). The CDR3 DNA follows: TGTGCCAGCAGCCCCACGATTGGAGCGGGCGAGCAGTACTTC. It specifies CASSPTIGAGEQYF.

The chain is built from TRBV27 and TRBJ1-6; TRBD1 aligns across 8 bases. This CDR3 has 14 residues. Germline values: CDR1 MNHEY, CDR2 SMNVEV (reference sequence). J lost 7 bases, V lost 7 bases, and 6 bases had no gene match. The CDR3 nucleotides are TGTGCCAGCACTGTGACAGGGGCCAATTCACCCCTCCACTTT. Its translation is CASTVTGANSPLHF.

This clonotype was detected many times. The chain employs TRBV27 and TRBJ2-7; D could derive from TRBD1 or TRBD2 (5 bases each). The CDR3 contains 13 residues. Germline CDR1 MNHEY, CDR2 SMNVEV (reference sequence). V was shortened by 1 base and J by 6 bases, with 10 bases between the two germline ends. In DNA, the CDR3 is TGTGCCAGCAGTTTATTCGGGACGAGCGAGCAGTACTTC. This gives the protein CASSLFGTSEQYF.

The V and J genes are TRBV7-2 and TRBJ2-1; tentative D call: TRBD2 (6 bases). The CDR3 contains 17 residues. CDR1 and CDR2 (germline): SGHTA, FQGNSA. Trimming removed 1 base at V and 1 base at J, with 14 bases between. The CDR3 sequence: CASSLGRARDSYNEQFF. DNA of the CDR3: TGTGCCAGCAGCTTAGGGAGGGCGAGGGATTCCTACAATGAGCAGTTCTTC.

The chain uses TRBV7-2 and TRBJ2-3; 7 positions match TRBD1. Germline CDR1 and CDR2: SGHTA and FQGNSA. With 5 bases clipped from V and 2 bases from J, the junction kept 10 bases outside the gene matches. The CDR3 totals 16 residues. CDR3 protein: CASSPTAGTDTDTQYF. DNA for the CDR3: TGTGCCAGCAGCCCAACAGCCGGGACAGACACAGATACGCAGTATTTT.

In regard to this clonotype: At one of its ends the junction is not consistent with the germline gene, which may arise from a read error. This CDR3 reads CAGSAERTGEQFF. CDR3 coding DNA: TGTGCCGGCAGCGCCGAAAGGACAGGGGAGCAGTTCTTC. The chain is built from TRBV7-3 and TRBJ2-1; the match to TRBD1 covers 8 bases. The CDR3 extends over 13 amino acids. Germline V gene data show CDR1 as SGHTA and CDR2 as FQGTGA.

The rearrangement uses TRBV27 and TRBJ2-1, with 10 bases fitting TRBD2. V lost 2 bases to trimming and J lost 9 bases; unmatched junction nucleotides: 4. CDR1 is MNHEY and CDR2 is SMNVEV in the germline V gene (reference sequence). The CDR3 sequence is 14 residues long. The CDR3 here is CASSLQAGGAEQFF. Written as DNA, the CDR3 is TGTGCCAGCAGTTTACAAGCGGGGGGGGCTGAGCAGTTCTTC.

J is TRBJ1-2 and V is TRBV4-3; 8 bases fit TRBD1. The CDR3 extends over 15 amino acids. CDR1 and CDR2 from the germline V gene are LGHNA and YSLEER. Trimming removed 4 bases from V and 5 bases from J; junction bases left unmatched: 9. CDR3 bases: TGCGCCAGCAGCCCAGAACAGGGGGTAGGATATGGCTACACCTTC. It is translated as CASSPEQGVGYGYTF.

The chain combines TRBV4-3 with TRBJ1-5; D gene uncertain. Germline V gene data show CDR1 as LGHNA and CDR2 as YSLEER. The CDR3 spans 15 residues. Deletions cut 1 base from V and 2 bases from J, with 9 bases between. This CDR3 is CASSQAWGGNQPQHF. The CDR3 bases are TGCGCCAGCAGCCAAGCTTGGGGTGGCAATCAGCCCCAGCATTTT.

This clonotype was counted a few times. The chain has TRBV7-8 and TRBJ1-2; D ambiguous. Trimming left V 0 bases short and J 2 bases short, with 13 bases between. CDR3 length: 16 residues. Germline CDR1 and CDR2: SGHVS and FQNEAQ. CDR3 in amino acids: CASSLATPQENYGYTF. The CDR3 DNA reads TGTGCCAGCAGCTTAGCGACCCCCCAAGAAAACTATGGCTACACCTTC.

The rearrangement links TRBV28 to TRBJ2-1, with 16 bases fitting TRBD2. V was clipped by 3 bases and J by 13 bases; unmatched bases: 12. This CDR3 contains 17 residues. CDR1 is MDHEN and CDR2 is SYDVKM in the germline V gene. DNA of the CDR3: TGTGCCAGCAGTTTCATCCGCCTGGGACTAGCGGGGGGGAAACAGTTCTTC. It codes for CASSFIRLGLAGGKQFF.

This clonotype was counted a few times. This chain links TRBV21-1 with TRBJ2-7. TRBV21-1 is a known pseudogene. This CDR3 is 14 amino acids long. The CDR3 reads CASSKRRMAYEQYF. In DNA, the CDR3 is TGTGCCAGCAGCAAACGGCGGATGGCCTACGAGCAGTACTTC.

V is TRBV27 and J is TRBJ2-5; 7 nucleotides align to TRBD1. This CDR3 contains 14 residues. V dropped 5 bases and J dropped 5; count of bases not matched to a gene: 8. CDR1 MNHEY and CDR2 SMNVEV come from the germline V gene (reference sequence). The CDR3 is CASSPQTGWETQYF. In DNA, the CDR3 is TGTGCCAGCAGTCCCCAGACAGGGTGGGAGACCCAGTACTTC.

This chain links TRBV28 with TRBJ2-4, with D maybe TRBD1 (6 bases). CDR1 and CDR2 from the germline V gene are MDHEN and SYDVKM. V lost 5 bases and J 0 bases, leaving 14 bases between the germline ends. The CDR3 is 16 residues long. The CDR3 DNA is TGTGCCAGCAGTCCCCAAATACAGGGAGCCAAAAACATTCAGTACTTC. It is translated as CASSPQIQGAKNIQYF.

This sequence joins TRBV11-3 and TRBJ1-3; D gene ambiguous. CDR1 and CDR2 from the germline V gene are SGHNT and YENEEA. Trimming left V 5 bases short and J 3 bases short, with 8 bases between. There are 13 residues in the CDR3. The CDR3 spells CASSLGFGNTIYF. Written as DNA, the CDR3 is TGTGCCAGCAGCCTAGGGTTTGGAAACACCATATATTTT. Drawing the rest from reference TRBV11-3 and TRBJ1-3, the complete variable domain is EAGVVQSPRYKIIEKKQPVAFWCNPISGHNTLYWYLQNLGQGPELLIRYENEEAVDDSQLPKDRFSAERLKGVDSTLKIQPAELGDSAVYLCASSLGFGNTIYFGEGSWLTVV.

The J gene is TRBJ1-2, the V gene TRBV7-9, with 7 bases aligning to TRBD1. The V segment lost 5 bases and the J segment 3 bases; nucleotides outside the gene matches: 15. The CDR3 is 17 residues long. In germline, CDR1 is SEHNR, CDR2 FQNEAQ (reference sequence). CDR3 loop: CASSLRGITGDDYGYTF. In nucleotides, the CDR3 is TGTGCCAGCAGCCTGAGGGGGATCACAGGGGACGACTATGGCTACACCTTC.